This T cell receptor beta chain emerged from a study of T cell responses to AZD1222 COVID-19 vaccine. General study results and limits: Increased Spike-specific TCR breadth and depth were observed after two AZD1222 doses.

As regards this clone: As yet, its antigen is unknown.

Profiled with immunoSEQ multiplex PCR; TCRdb holds only in-frame clones, not every one. The data contain under 150,000 clones, about nine tenths of them singletons. Sequencing was performed on peripheral blood, taken 28 days after the second AZD1222 dose. The TCR sequence derives from an adult who received the AZD1222 COVID-19 vaccine.

In DNA, the CDR3 is TGCGCCAGCAGCCTTCGGACAGGGGACACCGGGGAGCTGTTTTTT. The encoded protein is CASSLRTGDTGELFF. The chain is built from TRBV5-1 and TRBJ2-2; TRBD1 aligns across 9 bases. The length of the CDR3 is 15 residues. With V trimmed by 4 bases and J by 3 bases, 4 bases remained unmatched. Looked up from germline, CDR1 is SGHRS and CDR2 is YFSETQ.